Following are 21 T cell receptor beta chains from one sample sequenced in a study of T cell changes during pregnancy in multiple sclerosis. Assay used: immunoSEQ multiplex PCR; TCRdb lists only in-frame clones, some missing. The table has about 64,000 clones, 90% to 97% seen once. The starting material was CD8+ T cells from peripheral blood mononuclear cells, obtained after pregnancy. The receptors stem from a female donor with multiple sclerosis, enrolled in a pregnancy study.

The V gene is TRBV4-1, the J gene TRBJ2-5, with D unresolved. Germline V gives CDR1 MGHRA, CDR2 YSYEKL. There are 14 residues in the CDR3. Trimming pared 0 bases from V and 2 bases from J, leaving 7 bases between. CDR3 amino acids: CASSQDGSQETQYF. The CDR3 DNA follows: TGCGCCAGCAGCCAAGATGGCAGTCAAGAGACCCAGTACTTC.

The rearrangement links TRBV5-4 to TRBJ1-6, with 7 bases fitting TRBD1. The germline V gene encodes CDR1 SGHNT and CDR2 YYREEE (reference sequence). V was pared by 4 bases and J by 8 bases, with 6 bases of the junction left unmatched. CDR3 length equals 14 residues. CDR3 DNA sequence: TGTGCCAGCAGCAAGACAGGGTCGGATTCACCCCTCCACTTT. Protein: CASSKTGSDSPLHF.

This chain uses TRBV5-8 with TRBJ2-7; possibly TRBD2 for D (5 bases). V was shortened by 0 bases and J by 3 bases, with 13 bases between the two germline ends. The CDR3 has 15 residues. CDR1 SGHTS and CDR2 YDEGEE come from the germline V gene. CDR3 bases: TGTGCCAGCAGCTTGGGACGGGTAGGGAGCTACGAGCAGTACTTC. It translates to CASSLGRVGSYEQYF.

The V call is TRBV9, the J call TRBJ1-3, with D tentatively TRBD1 (6 bases). V was clipped by 3 bases and J by 4 bases, with 11 bases between them. This CDR3 is built from 14 residues. Germline loops: CDR1 SGDLS, CDR2 YYNGEE. DNA for the CDR3: TGTGCCAGCAGCGGTTCAGGGGCAGGAAACACCATATATTTT. It translates to CASSGSGAGNTIYF.

The CDR3 region is CASSFLAGGSSYNEQFF. CDR3 DNA: TGCGCCAGCAGCTTTCTAGCGGGAGGGAGCTCCTACAATGAGCAGTTCTTC. The chain joins TRBV5-1 to TRBJ2-1; TRBD2 agrees at 12 bases. Per germline, CDR1 SGHRS and CDR2 YFSETQ. V trimming: 2 bases; J trimming: 0 bases; junction bases outside the gene matches: 3. The CDR3 extends over 17 amino acids. The variable domain in full, with the rest retrieved from reference TRBV5-1 and TRBJ2-1, is KAGVTQTPRYLIKTRGQQVTLSCSPISGHRSVSWYQQTPGQGLQFLFEYFSETQRNKGNFPGRFSGRQFSNSRSEMNVSTLELGDSALYLCASSFLAGGSSYNEQFFGPGTRLTVL.

This chain uses TRBV5-4 with TRBJ1-5; maybe TRBD1 (5 bases). This CDR3 has 14 residues. V was clipped by 0 bases and J by 11 bases, with 15 bases between them. Germline loops: CDR1 SGHNT, CDR2 YYREEE (reference sequence). CDR3 residues: CASSLDRGPKSQHF. The CDR3 DNA reads TGTGCCAGCAGCTTGGATAGGGGTCCTAAGTCCCAGCATTTT.

This sequence joins TRBV27 and TRBJ1-1; D may be TRBD1 (6 bases). The germline V and J ends were trimmed by 5 bases and 3 bases, with 16 bases remaining between them. The CDR3 has 15 amino acids. Germline assignment: CDR1 MNHEY and CDR2 SMNVEV (reference sequence). The CDR3 loop reads CASSEQGRGDTEAFF. CDR3 sequence (DNA): TGTGCCAGCAGTGAACAGGGACGTGGGGACACTGAAGCTTTCTTT.

Only a few counts were recorded for this clone. This sequence joins TRBV4-1 and TRBJ2-2; 7 bases match TRBD1. This CDR3 has 16 amino acids. V gave up 0 bases and J gave up 4 bases; unmatched junction bases: 5. CDR1 and CDR2 from the germline V gene are MGHRA and YSYEKL. The CDR3, as DNA: TGCGCCAGCAGCCAAGATGGGACAGATATCACCGGGGAGCTGTTTTTT. It specifies CASSQDGTDITGELFF.

V is TRBV7-2 and J is TRBJ1-1; possible D gene TRBD1, 5 bases. This CDR3 has 15 residues. V lost 1 base to trimming and J lost 1 base, with 10 bases between them. CDR1 is SGHTA, CDR2 FQGNSA, per germline. The CDR3 is CASSLVAGQNTEAFF. DNA of the CDR3: TGTGCCAGCAGCTTAGTGGCAGGGCAGAACACTGAAGCTTTCTTT.

The gene calls are TRBV6-1 and TRBJ2-7, with TRBD1 identical over 11 bases. The CDR3 totals 14 residues. V lost 7 bases to trimming and J lost 3 bases; unmatched junction nucleotides: 5. From germline, CDR1 is MNHNS and CDR2 SASEGT. The CDR3 loop is CASNRDRGGYEQYF. The DNA for the CDR3 is TGTGCCAGCAACCGGGACAGGGGGGGCTACGAGCAGTACTTC.

V gene TRBV2 combines with J gene TRBJ2-3, with 16 bases fitting TRBD2. V dropped 2 bases and J dropped 2; count of bases not matched to a gene: 10. Per germline, CDR1 SNHLY and CDR2 FYNNEI. The CDR3 is 20 residues long. CDR3 sequence: CASSEYEGTSGRVPTDTQYF. In DNA, the CDR3 is TGTGCCAGCAGTGAATATGAGGGGACTAGCGGGAGGGTCCCCACAGATACGCAGTATTTT.

CDR3: CASSLRQKNSYEQYF. CDR3 DNA: TGTGCCAGCAGCCTCAGACAGAAAAACTCCTACGAGCAGTACTTC. The rearrangement uses TRBV25-1 and TRBJ2-7; D may be TRBD1 (5 bases). The CDR3 loop spans 15 amino acids. From germline, CDR1 is MGHDK and CDR2 SYGVNS. V was shortened by 6 bases and J by 0 bases, with 15 bases between the two germline ends.

The gene calls are TRBV13 and TRBJ2-5, with D possibly matching TRBD2 (5 bases). Trimming took 1 base from V and 1 from J, leaving 7 bases between them. The CDR3 has 14 amino acids. Germline loops: CDR1 PRHDT, CDR2 FYEKMQ (reference sequence). The CDR3 DNA follows: TGTGCCAGCAGCTTAGTGGGAGCCCAAGAGACCCAGTACTTC. It specifies CASSLVGAQETQYF.

This chain uses TRBV27 with TRBJ2-1; TRBD2 matches at 11 bases. This CDR3 region has 14 residues. The junction had 5 bases not matched to a gene; V was cut back by 6 bases and J by 7 bases. The germline CDR1 and CDR2 sequences are MNHEY and SMNVEV (reference sequence). CDR3 protein: CASRRSGRVNEQFF. DNA for the CDR3: TGTGCCAGCAGACGTAGCGGGAGGGTTAATGAGCAGTTCTTC.

This clone has only one observation. The rearrangement uses TRBV27 and TRBJ1-1; 8 bases are shared with TRBD1. The CDR3 is 16 residues long. The germline V gene has CDR1 MNHEY and CDR2 SMNVEV (reference sequence). Germline trimming cut 4 bases from V and 7 bases from J; bases unmatched to any gene: 14. The CDR3 DNA reads as TGTGCCAGCAGTTCCATGCTCCAGGGGGCCAGAGGTGAAGCTTTCTTT. The encoded protein is CASSSMLQGARGEAFF.

The V gene is TRBV2, the J gene TRBJ1-2, with 8 bases lining up with TRBD1. CDR3 length: 16 amino acids. CDR1 and CDR2 from the germline V gene are SNHLY and FYNNEI. Trimming took 5 bases from V and 4 from J; bases not matched to a gene: 12. The CDR3 region has the DNA TGTGCCAGCAGTCCGAATAGCCCCGGGACAGGCTATGGCTACACCTTC. Protein: CASSPNSPGTGYGYTF.

For the CDR3, the DNA is TGTGCCACCAGCAGAGAGAGCGGGAGGGGAGAGACCCAGTACTTC. This encodes CATSRESGRGETQYF. The chain couples TRBV15 to TRBJ2-5; 10 bases fit TRBD2. The CDR3 loop spans 15 amino acids. V shed 0 bases and J 4 bases; nucleotides not matched to a gene: 2. Per germline, CDR1 LNHNV and CDR2 YYDKDF (reference sequence).

This clone was counted many times. One end of the junction varies from germline; a read error may be responsible. The rearrangement joins TRBV7-7 to TRBJ2-7; TRBD1 is a possible D gene (5 bases). Germline V gene lookup returns CDR1 SSHAT and CDR2 FNYEAQ (reference sequence). The CDR3 spans 13 residues. As DNA, the CDR3 is TGTGCTAGCAGCTTATATCAGGGTTACGAGCAGTACTTC. Translated: CASSLYQGYEQYF.

The CDR3 DNA is TGTGCCAGTAGTATAGAGGGGGGGAATCAGCCCCAGCATTTT. This sequence encodes CASSIEGGNQPQHF. The chain couples TRBV19 to TRBJ1-5, with D tentatively TRBD1 (5 bases). Germline CDR1 LNHDA, CDR2 SQIVND (reference sequence). V gave up 0 bases and J gave up 4 bases, with 7 bases separating them. This CDR3 spans 14 amino acids.

The chain employs TRBV28 and TRBJ2-1, with 10 bases matching TRBD2. The germline CDR1 and CDR2 sequences are MDHEN and SYDVKM. The CDR3 extends over 15 amino acids. Trimming took 5 bases from V and 8 from J; bases not matched to a gene: 9. The CDR3 loop reads CASSQREGLLYEQFF. The CDR3 nucleotides read TGTGCCAGCAGTCAGCGGGAGGGCCTTTTATATGAGCAGTTCTTC.

This chain connects TRBV29-1 to TRBJ2-7, with 7 bases fitting TRBD2. The trim removed 3 bases at V and 4 bases at J, leaving 6 bases unmatched. Germline V lookup: CDR1 SQVTM, CDR2 ANQGSEA. The CDR3 sequence is 13 residues long. The CDR3 region has the DNA TGCAGCGTTGAGGAGGGAGGGAGGTACGAGCAGTACTTC. Translated, it gives CSVEEGGRYEQYF.